These 17 T cell receptor beta chains originate from one sample sequenced in a study of T cells after yellow fever vaccination. TCRdb re-derived calls from the 5' RACE reads in MiXCR, one entry per CDR3 protein. The sample consists of fewer than 500,000 distinct CDR3 sequences, around a sixth of them appearing once. The sample in question was PBMCs, obtained before the yellow fever booster vaccination. These receptors all stem from a young man who received the YFV17D yellow fever vaccine.

This clonotype was seen at least ten times. J is TRBJ2-2 and V is TRBV4-2; no firm D call. Per germline, CDR1 LGHNA and CDR2 YNFKEQ. Trimming left V 0 bases short and J 5 bases short, with 10 bases between. CDR3 length: 15 amino acids. CDR3 residues: CASSQDPSTTGELFF. CDR3 coding DNA: TGTGCCAGCAGCCAAGACCCTAGTACAACCGGGGAGCTGTTTTTT.

This chain uses TRBV9 with TRBJ1-1, with 8 positions matching TRBD1. The V gene end was trimmed by 0 bases and the J gene end by 4 bases; junction bases not matched to a gene: 5. The CDR3 is made up of 15 amino acids. Germline values: CDR1 SGDLS, CDR2 YYNGEE. The CDR3 bases are TGTGCCAGCAGCGTAGAACAGGGGGGGCGCACTGAAGCTTTCTTT. Translating gives CASSVEQGGRTEAFF.

This clonotype appeared once. J is TRBJ2-3 and V is TRBV28; 10 bases line up with TRBD1. The CDR3 runs to 14 residues. V trimming: 10 bases; J trimming: 6 bases; junction bases outside the gene matches: 10. CDR1 and CDR2 from the germline V gene are MDHEN and SYDVKM. The DNA of the CDR3 is TGTGCCACCTTGACAGGGGGCCAGGGTGATACGCAGTATTTT. It is translated as CATLTGGQGDTQYF.

The V call is TRBV7-2, the J call TRBJ2-5, with 7 bases fitting TRBD2. Germline CDR1 and CDR2: SGHTA and FQGNSA. The length of the CDR3 is 16 residues. V gave up 5 bases and J gave up 6 bases; unmatched junction bases: 15. The DNA for the CDR3 is TGTGCCAGCAGCCCTAGGTCCTACGGGGAGGGGAAGACCCAGTACTTC. Translated: CASSPRSYGEGKTQYF.

A few counts support this clonotype. The chain uses TRBV28 and TRBJ2-1; maybe TRBD2 (6 bases). The CDR3 is 15 residues long. Trimming cost V 1 base and J 6 bases, with 13 bases left between them. In germline, CDR1 is MDHEN, CDR2 SYDVKM. The CDR3 here is CASSLLTRVSNEQFF. The CDR3 DNA follows: TGTGCCAGCAGTTTATTGACTAGAGTTTCCAATGAGCAGTTCTTC.

This clonotype was seen only a few times. In DNA, the CDR3 is TGCGCCAGCAGCCAAGATCCCCAGGGGGCGTACGAGCAGTACTTC. This translates into CASSQDPQGAYEQYF. V usage is TRBV4-3 and J usage is TRBJ2-7; the match to TRBD1 covers 8 bases. V lost 0 bases to trimming and J lost 4 bases; unmatched junction nucleotides: 5. The germline CDR1 and CDR2 sequences are LGHNA and YSLEER. The CDR3 extends over 15 amino acids.

The J gene is TRBJ1-1, the V gene TRBV4-2, with D tentatively TRBD1 (6 bases). The CDR3 totals 15 residues. Trimming took 0 bases from V and 4 from J, leaving 12 bases between them. Looked up from germline, CDR1 is LGHNA and CDR2 is YNFKEQ. The CDR3 spells CASSQDNRESTEAFF. The CDR3 nucleotides read TGTGCCAGCAGCCAAGATAACAGGGAATCCACTGAAGCTTTCTTT.

This clonotype was seen a handful of times. The chain recombines TRBV5-1 with TRBJ2-1, with D possibly matching TRBD2 (5 bases). Germline V gene data show CDR1 as SGHRS and CDR2 as YFSETQ. Trimming cost V 2 bases and J 2 bases, with 11 bases left between them. The CDR3 spans 15 residues. CDR3 nucleotides: TGCGCCAGCAGCTTAGAGGGCCTTACCTACAATGAGCAGTTCTTC. This codes for CASSLEGLTYNEQFF.

This sequence joins TRBV7-2 and TRBJ2-1; 10 nucleotides line up with TRBD1. V was pared by 1 base and J by 6 bases, with 6 bases of the junction left unmatched. This CDR3 has 16 residues. The V gene's germline CDR1 is SGHTA and CDR2 FQGNSA. CDR3 loop: CASSLEIWTGGNEQFF. The DNA for the CDR3 is TGTGCCAGCAGCTTAGAGATCTGGACAGGGGGCAATGAGCAGTTCTTC.

The CDR3 loop reads CASSLWDRGTYEQYF. In DNA, the CDR3 is TGCGCCAGCAGCCTATGGGACAGGGGAACCTACGAGCAGTACTTC. The J gene is TRBJ2-7, the V gene TRBV5-1, with TRBD1 matching over 10 bases. Looked up from germline, CDR1 is SGHRS and CDR2 is YFSETQ. This CDR3 comprises 15 residues. V was clipped by 4 bases and J by 2 bases; unmatched bases: 6.

This sequence joins TRBV5-4 and TRBJ2-1; 11 nucleotides line up with TRBD1. CDR3 size: 14 residues. V gave up 4 bases and J gave up 7 bases; unmatched junction bases: 4. Germline V gene data show CDR1 as SGHNT and CDR2 as YYREEE (reference sequence). The CDR3 sequence is CASSRGTGGNEQFF. The CDR3 region has the DNA TGTGCCAGCAGCCGGGGGACAGGGGGTAATGAGCAGTTCTTC.

This clonotype was detected only a few times. This chain links TRBV6-2 or TRBV6-3 with TRBJ2-7; perhaps TRBD2 as D (5 bases). In germline, CDR1 is MNHEY, CDR2 SVGEGT. V lost 6 bases to trimming and J lost 2 bases, with 8 bases between them. This CDR3 contains 12 residues. CDR3 DNA: TGTGCCAGCAGAACGGGAACCTACGAGCAGTACTTC. As protein: CASRTGTYEQYF.

This clonotype was seen a few times. The chain links TRBV4-1 to TRBJ2-5; a weak D match, TRBD1 (6 bases). V lost 2 bases to trimming and J lost 2 bases, with 12 bases between them. Per the germline V gene, CDR1 is MGHRA and CDR2 is YSYEKL. The length of the CDR3 is 15 residues. In DNA, the CDR3 is TGCGCCAGCAGCCAATCCAGGGGCGGGCAAGAGACCCAGTACTTC. It yields the protein CASSQSRGGQETQYF.

The chain carries TRBV21-1 and TRBJ2-3; the table assigns TRBD1, which was not confirmed against the DNA. TRBV21-1 is described as a pseudogene. The CDR3 is made up of 19 amino acids. The CDR3 nucleotides read TGTGCCAGCAGCAAATTTGACGGGTCGGGACCGGATCGGTCAGATACGCAGTATTTT. As protein: CASSKFDGSGPDRSDTQYF.

The chain has TRBV9 and TRBJ2-3; maybe TRBD1 (6 bases). Trimming stripped 5 bases from V and 2 bases from J, with 18 bases between. CDR1 SGDLS and CDR2 YYNGEE come from the germline V gene. The CDR3 runs to 16 residues. The CDR3 bases are TGTGCCAGCAGTTTGGGGCAGGGGACCCTCACAGATACGCAGTATTTT. This encodes CASSLGQGTLTDTQYF. The whole variable domain, filled in from reference TRBV9 and TRBJ2-3, reads DSGVTQTPKHLITATGQRVTLRCSPRSGDLSVYWYQQSLDQGLQFLIQYYNGEERAKGNILERFSAQQFPDLHSELNLSSLELGDSALYFCASSLGQGTLTDTQYFGPGTRLTVL.

This clonotype was detected many times. This rearrangement joins TRBV12-3 or TRBV12-4 to TRBJ1-2; D is ambiguous. This CDR3 contains 12 residues. Trimming left V 2 bases short and J 4 bases short, with 5 bases between. The CDR3 region is CASSLRGYGYTF. In DNA form, the CDR3 reads TGTGCCAGCAGTTTACGGGGCTATGGCTACACCTTC.

V gene TRBV20-1 combines with J gene TRBJ2-4; unclear D gene. The CDR3 covers 11 residues. The ends were cut back, 2 bases at V and 12 bases at J, with 11 bases in the middle. Germline V gene data show CDR1 as DFQATT and CDR2 as SNEGSKA (reference sequence). The CDR3, as DNA: TGCAGTGCTAGATACCCCCCCTCTCAGTACTTC. Residues: CSARYPPSQYF.